A selection of T cell receptor beta chains follows, all from one sample in a study of CXCR3-negative and CXCR3-positive naive CD8 T cells. TCRdb processed the 5' RACE reads again and assigns one entry to each CDR3 protein, with no DNA. The record lists tens of thousands of distinct CDR3 sequences, of which the ten most abundant hold 1.1%. Input material: naive CXCR3- CD8+ T cells from blood. These receptors were taken from a human donor in good health. Some clones in this sample may be carry-over from other donors' samples. Each CDR3 is given with its conserved first and last residue.

>TRBJ1-1|TRBV11-3
CASSPRTGGNIEAFF
>TRBJ1-5|TRBV30
CAWSTGTASNQPQHF
>TRBJ2-3|TRBV29-1
CSVEDQDSGEQYTDTQYF
>TRBJ2-2|TRBV7-9
CASTPGQVNTGELFF
>TRBJ1-1|TRBV27
CASSYGGPNTEAFF
>TRBJ1-2|TRBV13
CASSLLPEQGDYGYTF
>TRBJ1-5|TRBV6-2/TRBV6-3
CASSLIGGNQPQHF
>TRBJ1-6|TRBV20-1
CSARDSGRGSSPLHF
>TRBJ2-7|TRBV12-3/TRBV12-4
CASSLRAGGAYEQYF
>TRBJ1-5|TRBV27
CASSLKGGNQPQHF
>TRBJ2-1|TRBV4-3
CASSQGRESSYNEQFF
>TRBJ2-2|TRBV6-4
CASSEDSGGTGELFF